A single sample is the source of the 25 T cell receptor beta chains below, sequenced in a study of OX40 agonist ivuxolimab in advanced cancers. Here immunoSEQ multiplex PCR was the method, and the copy in TCRdb shows in-frame clones only, minus some. This sample yields about 80,000 clones, of which around 90% are seen a single time; approximately 12% belongs to the top ten. The sequences come from CD4+ or CD8+ T cells sorted from blood, collected in a trial of the OX40 agonist ivuxolimab. These receptor sequences come from an adult with an advanced solid tumor such as melanoma, head and neck, liver or kidney cancer.

The chain has TRBV5-1 and TRBJ1-4; TRBD1 aligns across 8 bases. Germline CDR1 SGHRS, CDR2 YFSETQ. The CDR3 has 15 amino acids. The V gene end was trimmed by 7 bases and the J gene end by 8 bases; junction bases not matched to a gene: 13. The CDR3 nucleotides read TGCGCCAGCGGGAGCACAGGGGGTGGAAGGGAAAAACTGTTTTTT. This sequence encodes CASGSTGGGREKLFF.

The chain has TRBV11-2 and TRBJ1-4; no definite D call. Germline CDR1 SGHAT, CDR2 FQNNGV. With 1 base removed from V and 7 bases from J, the gap between germline ends came to 1 base. This CDR3 region has 11 residues. CDR3 DNA: TGTGCCAGCAGCTTAGGTGAAAAACTGTTTTTT. Its translation: CASSLGEKLFF.

This chain links TRBV5-6 with TRBJ2-5, with 10 bases matching TRBD2. CDR3 size: 15 residues. Germline-derived CDR1 and CDR2 are SGHDT and YYEEEE. J gave up 4 bases and V 1 base, and 4 bases lay outside the gene matches. CDR3 bases: TGTGCCAGCAGCTTGCGGTCTAGCGGGAGAGAGACCCAGTACTTC. This sequence encodes CASSLRSSGRETQYF.

This chain joins TRBV5-4 and TRBJ2-5; D might be TRBD1 (5 bases). Germline V CDR1 and CDR2: SGHNT, YYREEE (reference sequence). Between the trimmed V and J ends, which lost 4 bases and 2 bases, there was a span of 12 bases. This CDR3 has 14 amino acids. In DNA, the CDR3 is TGTGCCAGCAGCCAAGTGGGGCTGCAAGAGACCCAGTACTTC. It is translated as CASSQVGLQETQYF.

The chain combines TRBV7-2 with TRBJ1-2; D might be TRBD1 (5 bases). Per the germline V gene, CDR1 is SGHTA and CDR2 is FQGNSA. CDR3 size: 16 residues. Trimming shortened V by 1 base and J by 3 bases, and 15 bases separated the two germline ends. This chain's CDR3 is CASSLERQGDYYGYTF. CDR3 in DNA: TGTGCCAGCAGCTTAGAGAGGCAGGGCGATTACTATGGCTACACCTTC.

CDR3 bases: TGTGCCAGCAGCCCCTTACCGGGACAACGCAGCTACGAGCAGTACTTC. The encoded protein is CASSPLPGQRSYEQYF. V and J are TRBV14 and TRBJ2-7; possible D gene TRBD1, 6 bases. The CDR3 is 16 residues long. CDR1 and CDR2 from the germline V gene are SGHDN and FVKESK. Trimming cost V 4 bases and J 3 bases, with 19 bases left between them.

This clone appeared a few times. The DNA of the CDR3 is TGTGCCAGCAGTGAAGCAGTGGGTGAGCTGGCCCAGCATTTT. Translation gives CASSEAVGELAQHF. The rearrangement links TRBV6-1 to TRBJ1-5, with D unclear. The CDR3 has 14 residues. The V end lost 0 bases, the J end lost 11 bases, and 14 bases lay between the germline ends. Germline V gene sequence: CDR1 MNHNS, CDR2 SASEGT.

V gene TRBV7-9 combines with J gene TRBJ2-3; D unclear. V lost 5 bases, J lost 3 bases, and 6 bases lay in between. The germline CDR1 and CDR2 sequences are SEHNR and FQNEAQ (reference sequence). This CDR3 contains 12 residues. The CDR3 spells CASSPPTDTQYF. CDR3 in DNA: TGTGCCAGCAGCCCTCCGACAGATACGCAGTATTTT.

The chain uses TRBV19 and TRBJ1-3; no definite D call. CDR3 size: 13 residues. Trimming left V 6 bases short and J 0 bases short, with 6 bases between. Germline V lookup: CDR1 LNHDA, CDR2 SQIVND (reference sequence). The CDR3 sequence: CASRDDSGNTIYF. CDR3 nucleotides: TGTGCCAGTAGGGACGACTCTGGAAACACCATATATTTT. Together with reference TRBV19 and TRBJ1-3, the CDR3 gives the full variable domain: DGGITQSPKYLFRKEGQNVTLSCEQNLNHDAMYWYRQDPGQGLRLIYYSQIVNDFQKGDIAEGYSVSREKKESFPLTVTSAQKNPTAFYLCASRDDSGNTIYFGEGSWLTVV.

The CDR3 spells CASSDQGGDEQYF. The CDR3 DNA follows: TGCGCCAGCAGTGACCAGGGCGGCGACGAGCAGTACTTC. V gene TRBV10-2 combines with J gene TRBJ2-7; D may be TRBD1 (5 bases). CDR1 and CDR2 from the germline V gene are WSHSY and SAAADI. V lost 3 bases to trimming and J lost 5 bases, with 11 bases between them. The CDR3 has 13 residues.

The rearrangement uses TRBV28 and TRBJ2-1, with 10 bases identical to TRBD2. The germline V gene encodes CDR1 MDHEN and CDR2 SYDVKM. V lost 3 bases to trimming and J lost 2 bases; unmatched junction nucleotides: 7. The CDR3 is made up of 17 amino acids. CDR3: CASSLLAGGLPYNEQFF. In DNA, the CDR3 is TGTGCCAGCAGTTTGTTAGCGGGAGGCCTACCCTACAATGAGCAGTTCTTC.

The chain recombines TRBV7-8 with TRBJ1-1, with D perhaps matching TRBD1 (5 bases). CDR3 length: 14 amino acids. CDR1 and CDR2 from the germline V gene are SGHVS and FQNEAQ. The V end lost 0 bases, the J end lost 7 bases, and 12 bases lay between the germline ends. This chain's CDR3 is CASSLAGRTGEAFF. The CDR3 DNA reads TGTGCCAGCAGCTTAGCGGGGCGGACCGGTGAAGCTTTCTTT.

The V call is TRBV5-1, the J call TRBJ2-3; D remains ambiguous. V was trimmed by 4 bases and J by 0 bases, leaving 12 bases between them. The germline gives CDR1 SGHRS, CDR2 YFSETQ. CDR3 length equals 15 residues. The CDR3 region has the DNA TGCGCCAGCAGCAGGACGGCGGCTAGCACAGATACGCAGTATTTT. Its translation: CASSRTAASTDTQYF. The full variable domain, with the rest looked up from reference TRBV5-1 and TRBJ2-3, is KAGVTQTPRYLIKTRGQQVTLSCSPISGHRSVSWYQQTPGQGLQFLFEYFSETQRNKGNFPGRFSGRQFSNSRSEMNVSTLELGDSALYLCASSRTAASTDTQYFGPGTRLTVL.

This chain connects TRBV2 to TRBJ2-7; a weak D match, TRBD2 (5 bases). CDR1 SNHLY and CDR2 FYNNEI come from the germline V gene. The CDR3 loop spans 12 amino acids. V was pared by 6 bases and J by 5 bases, with 11 bases between. CDR3: CASSRWTDEQYF. Written as DNA, the CDR3 is TGTGCCAGCAGCCGGTGGACTGACGAGCAGTACTTC.

This chain uses TRBV5-6 with TRBJ2-1; 16 nucleotides align to TRBD2. CDR1 and CDR2 from the germline V gene are SGHDT and YYEEEE. V gave up 4 bases and J gave up 0 bases; unmatched junction bases: 1. The CDR3 runs to 17 residues. The DNA for the CDR3 is TGTGCCAGCAGCGGGACTAGCGGGAGGGACTCCTACAATGAGCAGTTCTTC. It yields the protein CASSGTSGRDSYNEQFF.

This sequence joins TRBV19 and TRBJ2-2; D tentatively fits TRBD1 or TRBD2 (5 bases each). V gave up 10 bases and J gave up 3 bases, with 18 bases separating them. CDR3 size: 15 residues. Germline loops: CDR1 LNHDA, CDR2 SQIVND (reference sequence). The CDR3 DNA is TGTGCCACCAAACATGGGGGTTCGGACACCGGGGAGCTGTTTTTT. Protein sequence: CATKHGGSDTGELFF.

The chain recombines TRBV27 with TRBJ2-1; D is unresolved. This CDR3 comprises 14 residues. Germline CDR1 MNHEY, CDR2 SMNVEV (reference sequence). Trimming took off 5 bases at V and 7 bases at J, with 15 bases between the two ends. As DNA, the CDR3 is TGTGCCAGCAGTCCGACGAGCCCTCGGAATGAGCAGTTCTTC. The encoded protein is CASSPTSPRNEQFF.

The J gene is TRBJ2-3, the V gene TRBV10-3; D unclear. The CDR3 totals 12 residues. Trimming cost V 7 bases and J 5 bases, with 10 bases left between them. Germline V gives CDR1 ENHRY, CDR2 SYGVKD. The CDR3 nucleotides are TGTGCCATCATGGGATTGGGAGATACGCAGTATTTT. It translates to CAIMGLGDTQYF.

This clone has a single count. The genes are TRBV6-1 and TRBJ2-5; TRBD1 aligns across 7 bases. Germline CDR1 MNHNS, CDR2 SASEGT. The V segment lost 8 bases and the J segment 3 bases; nucleotides outside the gene matches: 9. The CDR3 length is 14 residues. For the CDR3, the DNA is TGTGCCAGCGGCGGCAGAGGGGGCGAAGAGACCCAGTACTTC. Translation gives CASGGRGGEETQYF.

This chain links TRBV5-1 with TRBJ2-7; TRBD1 is a possible D gene (7 bases). Trimming pared 0 bases from V and 3 bases from J, leaving 16 bases between. Germline V CDR1 and CDR2: SGHRS, YFSETQ. The CDR3 loop spans 16 amino acids. DNA of the CDR3: TGCGCCAGCAGCTTGGAACCTACAGGGGACTTCTACGAGCAGTACTTC. Protein: CASSLEPTGDFYEQYF. Looking up the rest from reference TRBV5-1 and TRBJ2-7 gives the full variable domain: KAGVTQTPRYLIKTRGQQVTLSCSPISGHRSVSWYQQTPGQGLQFLFEYFSETQRNKGNFPGRFSGRQFSNSRSEMNVSTLELGDSALYLCASSLEPTGDFYEQYFGPGTRLTVT.

J is TRBJ2-3 and V is TRBV20-1; 7 bases are a match to TRBD2. After removal of 1 base from V and 8 bases from J, the junction contained 0 bases not matched to a gene. The CDR3 has 11 residues. Germline CDR1 is DFQATT and CDR2 is SNEGSKA (reference sequence). This CDR3 reads CSARGEGTQYF. The DNA of the CDR3 is TGCAGTGCTAGAGGGGAGGGTACGCAGTATTTT.

The rearrangement joins TRBV7-9 to TRBJ2-7; a weak D match, TRBD1 (6 bases). The CDR3 totals 16 residues. V dropped 5 bases and J dropped 4 bases, with 21 bases sitting between them. Germline V gene sequence: CDR1 SEHNR, CDR2 FQNEAQ (reference sequence). This CDR3 is CASSIENRVIRYEQYF. CDR3 coding DNA: TGTGCCAGCAGCATAGAGAACAGGGTTATCAGATACGAGCAGTACTTC.

The chain has TRBV27 and TRBJ1-3, with D maybe TRBD1 (6 bases). This CDR3 has 13 residues. Between the trimmed V and J ends, which lost 4 bases and 5 bases, there was a span of 9 bases. Germline CDR1 is MNHEY and CDR2 is SMNVEV (reference sequence). The CDR3 loop is CASSSQGRNTIYF. CDR3 nucleotide sequence: TGTGCCAGCAGTTCCCAGGGGAGAAACACCATATATTTT.

The chain links TRBV28 to TRBJ1-2; D might be TRBD1 (5 bases). Germline CDR1 and CDR2: MDHEN and SYDVKM. Trimming stripped 5 bases from V and 10 bases from J, with 17 bases between. This CDR3 comprises 13 residues. The CDR3 sequence: CASSPPGLYDYTF. The CDR3 region has the DNA TGTGCCAGCAGTCCGCCGGGACTATACGACTACACCTTC.

The chain employs TRBV11-2 and TRBJ1-3; no definite D call. V was shortened by 4 bases and J by 2 bases, with 9 bases between the two germline ends. This CDR3 contains 14 residues. The germline CDR1 and CDR2 sequences are SGHAT and FQNNGV. The CDR3 protein is CASSSDVTGNTIYF. Written as DNA, the CDR3 is TGTGCCAGCAGCTCGGACGTGACTGGAAACACCATATATTTT.